This T cell receptor (beta chain) was observed in a study of CD8 T cells in Susac syndrome. Germline V CDR1 and CDR2: DFQATT, SNEGSKA (reference sequence). This CDR3 region has 15 residues. The V end was cut by 0 bases, the J end by 7 bases, with 16 bases between. Random hexamers primed reverse transcription of about 0.5 to 1 ug RNA. MiXCR, applied by TCRdb to the immunoSEQ multiplex PCR reads, yields one record per CDR3 protein. The data show 150,000 to 160,000 distinct CDR3 sequences, approximately 95% seen once. The receptor was isolated from a human donor with Susac syndrome. The chain carries TRBV20-1 and TRBJ1-5; TRBD1 is a possible D gene (6 bases). The sample taken for sequencing was CD4+ T cells from PBMCs. This chain's CDR3 is CSARDSGGLGQPQHF. The CDR3 region has the DNA TGCAGTGCTAGAGATAGTGGGGGGCTTGGACAGCCCCAGCATTTT.